This TCR beta chain was recovered during a study of cytomegalovirus exposure and HLA in healthy donors. PCR primers comprised 60 Vbeta and 13 Jbeta primers. Source study methods: In a later analysis, 75 million to 95 million unique TCR beta chains included roughly 11 million shared by two or more donors. Clones were sequenced by immunoSEQ multiplex PCR, and TCRdb holds only the in-frame ones, with some missing. The V and J calls and clone size come from that table; D and trimming were worked out from the DNA. The sample spans about 67,000 clones; the ten largest clones claim about 15%. The source material was PBMCs. The sequence came from a boy younger than 18 in good health and CMV-seronegative.

The CDR3 region is CASRGLAGLQERDEQFF. The CDR3 region has the DNA TGTGCCAGCAGGGGACTAGCGGGGCTACAAGAAAGGGATGAGCAGTTCTTC. The chain links TRBV2 to TRBJ2-1; 13 bases align to TRBD2. The junction had 13 bases not matched to a gene; V was cut back by 6 bases and J by 8 bases. This CDR3 contains 17 residues. The germline V gene has CDR1 SNHLY and CDR2 FYNNEI.